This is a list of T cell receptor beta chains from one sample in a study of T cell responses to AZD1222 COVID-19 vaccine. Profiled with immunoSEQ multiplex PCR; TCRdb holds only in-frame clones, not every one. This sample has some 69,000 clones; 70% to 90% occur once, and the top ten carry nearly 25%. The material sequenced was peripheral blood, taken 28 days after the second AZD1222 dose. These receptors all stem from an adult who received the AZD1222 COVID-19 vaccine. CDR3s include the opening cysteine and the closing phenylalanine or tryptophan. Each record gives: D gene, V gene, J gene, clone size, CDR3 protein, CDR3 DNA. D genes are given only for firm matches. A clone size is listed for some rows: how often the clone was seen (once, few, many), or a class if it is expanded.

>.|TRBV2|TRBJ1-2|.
CASSDRAPYGYTF
TGTGCCAGCAGTGACAGGGCCCCGTATGGCTACACCTTC
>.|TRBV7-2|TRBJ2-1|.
CASTVYNEQFF
TGTGCCAGCACCGTTTACAATGAGCAGTTCTTC
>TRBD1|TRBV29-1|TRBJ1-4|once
CSVSTVGTGREKLFF
TGCAGCGTGTCCACCGTTGGGACAGGGCGAGAAAAACTGTTTTTT
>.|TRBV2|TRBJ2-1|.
CASKQRNEQFF
TGTGCCAGCAAGCAGAGGAATGAGCAGTTCTTC
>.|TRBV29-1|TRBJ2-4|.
CSVESPTEAKNIQYF
TGCAGCGTTGAAAGTCCAACTGAAGCCAAAAACATTCAGTACTTC
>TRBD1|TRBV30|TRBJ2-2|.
CASGRDRGGELFF
TGTGCCTCAGGCCGGGACAGAGGCGGGGAGCTGTTTTTT
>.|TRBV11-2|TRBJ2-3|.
CASSLDRTDTQYF
TGTGCCAGCAGCTTAGATCGGACAGATACGCAGTATTTT
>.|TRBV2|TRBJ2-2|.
CASSEITTGELFF
TGTGCCAGCAGTGAAATTACAACCGGGGAGCTGTTTTTT
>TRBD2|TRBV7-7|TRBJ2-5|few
CASSPSGGGQETQYF
TGTGCTAGCAGCCCTAGCGGGGGGGGGCAAGAGACCCAGTACTTC
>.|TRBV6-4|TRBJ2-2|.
CASSPQATNTGELFF
TGTGCCAGCAGTCCTCAGGCCACGAACACCGGGGAGCTGTTTTTT
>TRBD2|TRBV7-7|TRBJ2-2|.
CASSLGLAGNTGELFF
TGTGCCAGCAGCTTAGGCCTAGCGGGGAACACCGGGGAGCTGTTTTTT
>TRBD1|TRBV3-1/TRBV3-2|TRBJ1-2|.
CASSNNRDRGLFANYGYTF
TGTGCCAGCAGCAATAACCGGGACAGGGGGCTTTTCGCGAACTATGGCTACACCTTC
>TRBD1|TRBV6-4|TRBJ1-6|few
CASSERGQGFNSPLHF
TGTGCCAGCAGTGAGAGGGGACAGGGGTTTAATTCACCCCTCCACTTT
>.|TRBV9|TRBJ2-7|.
CASSLSAGQQGEQYF
TGTGCCAGCAGTCTATCGGCGGGACAGCAAGGCGAGCAGTACTTC
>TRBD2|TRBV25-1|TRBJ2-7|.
CASSGGGYEQYF
TGTGCCAGCTCGGGAGGCGGGTACGAGCAGTACTTC
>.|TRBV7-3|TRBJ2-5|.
CASSLELQETQYF
TGTGCCAGCAGCTTAGAACTTCAAGAGACCCAGTACTTC
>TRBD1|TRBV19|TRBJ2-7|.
CASSPPGQIVYEQYF
TGTGCCAGTAGTCCACCGGGACAGATAGTCTACGAGCAGTACTTC
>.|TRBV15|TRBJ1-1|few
CATSRGMNTEAFF
TGTGCCACCAGCAGAGGGATGAACACTGAAGCTTTCTTT
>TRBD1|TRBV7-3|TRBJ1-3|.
CASSAGQGSSGNTIYF
TGTGCCAGCAGCGCGGGACAGGGCAGCTCTGGAAACACCATATATTTT
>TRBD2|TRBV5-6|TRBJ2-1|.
CASSRGGEYNEQFF
TGTGCCAGCAGCCGGGGGGGCGAGTACAATGAGCAGTTCTTC
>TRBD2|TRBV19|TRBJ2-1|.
CASSISGRPYNEQFF
TGTGCCAGTAGTATTAGCGGGAGGCCATACAATGAGCAGTTCTTC
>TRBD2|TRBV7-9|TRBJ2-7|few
CASSYPRGGLTYEQYF
TGTGCCAGCAGCTATCCCCGGGGGGGTTTAACCTACGAGCAGTACTTC
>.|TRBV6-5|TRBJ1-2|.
CASSTRPPGDYGYTF
TGTGCCAGCAGTACCCGACCACCCGGGGACTATGGCTACACCTTC
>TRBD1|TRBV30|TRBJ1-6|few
CAWSEGTVNSPLHF
TGTGCCTGGAGTGAGGGGACAGTAAATTCACCCCTCCACTTT
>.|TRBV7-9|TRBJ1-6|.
CASSSDIINSPLHF
TGTGCCAGCAGCTCCGATATCATTAATTCACCCCTCCACTTT